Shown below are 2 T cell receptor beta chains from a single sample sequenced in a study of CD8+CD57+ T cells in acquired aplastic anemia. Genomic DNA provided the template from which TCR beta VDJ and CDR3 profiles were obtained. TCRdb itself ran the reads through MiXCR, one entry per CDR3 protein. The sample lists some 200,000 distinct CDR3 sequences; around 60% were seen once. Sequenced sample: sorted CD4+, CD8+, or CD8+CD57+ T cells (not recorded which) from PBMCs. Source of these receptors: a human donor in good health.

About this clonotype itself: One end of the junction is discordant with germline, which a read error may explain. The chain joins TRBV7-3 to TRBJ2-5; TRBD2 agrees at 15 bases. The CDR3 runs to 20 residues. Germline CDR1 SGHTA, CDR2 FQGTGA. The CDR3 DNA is TGTGCTAGCAGCCCGATAGCCGGGACTAGCGGGGGGACCGAGGCGGAGACCCAGTACTTC. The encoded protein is CASSPIAGTSGGTEAETQYF.

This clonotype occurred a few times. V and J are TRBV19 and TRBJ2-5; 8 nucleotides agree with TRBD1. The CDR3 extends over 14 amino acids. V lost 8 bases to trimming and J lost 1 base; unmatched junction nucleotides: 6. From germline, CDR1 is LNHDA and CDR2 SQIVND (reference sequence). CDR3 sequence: CASSTGGGQETQYF. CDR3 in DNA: TGTGCCAGTTCAACAGGGGGTGGCCAAGAGACCCAGTACTTC.